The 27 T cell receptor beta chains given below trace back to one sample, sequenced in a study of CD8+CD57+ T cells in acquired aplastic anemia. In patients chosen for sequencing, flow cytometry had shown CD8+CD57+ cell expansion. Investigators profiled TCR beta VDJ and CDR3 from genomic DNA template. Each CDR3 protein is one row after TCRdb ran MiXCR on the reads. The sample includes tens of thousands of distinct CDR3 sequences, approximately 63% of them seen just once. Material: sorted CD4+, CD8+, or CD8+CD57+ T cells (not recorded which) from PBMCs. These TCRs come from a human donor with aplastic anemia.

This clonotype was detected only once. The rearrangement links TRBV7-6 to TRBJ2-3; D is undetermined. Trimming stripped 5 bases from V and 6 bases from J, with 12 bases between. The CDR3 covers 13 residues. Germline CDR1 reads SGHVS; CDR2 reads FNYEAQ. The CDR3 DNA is TGTGCCAGCAGCCGAGACCGTGGCGATACGCAGTATTTT. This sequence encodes CASSRDRGDTQYF.

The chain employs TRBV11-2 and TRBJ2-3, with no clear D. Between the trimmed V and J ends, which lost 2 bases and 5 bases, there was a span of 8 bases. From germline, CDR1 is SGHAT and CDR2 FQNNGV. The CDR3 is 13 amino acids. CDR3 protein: CASSLNVQDTQYF. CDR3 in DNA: TGTGCCAGCAGCTTAAACGTGCAAGATACGCAGTATTTT.

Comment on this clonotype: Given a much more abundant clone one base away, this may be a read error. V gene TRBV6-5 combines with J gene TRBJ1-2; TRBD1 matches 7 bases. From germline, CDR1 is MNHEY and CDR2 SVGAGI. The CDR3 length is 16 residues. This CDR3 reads CSSSYSIWGQNYGYTF. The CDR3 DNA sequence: TGTTCCAGCAGTTACTCGATTTGGGGACAGAACTATGGCTACACCTTC.

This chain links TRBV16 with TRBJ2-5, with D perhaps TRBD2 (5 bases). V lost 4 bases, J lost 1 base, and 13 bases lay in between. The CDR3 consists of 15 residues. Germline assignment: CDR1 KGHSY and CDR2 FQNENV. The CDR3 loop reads CASSRIVEAQETQYF. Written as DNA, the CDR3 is TGTGCCAGCAGCCGCATAGTGGAGGCCCAAGAGACCCAGTACTTC.

Written as DNA, the CDR3 is TGCAGTCCCGGACTAGCGGGAGGTCCAGATACGCAGTATTTT. Translated, it gives CSPGLAGGPDTQYF. The J gene is TRBJ2-3, the V gene TRBV20-1; 14 bases align to TRBD2. V gave up 8 bases and J gave up 4 bases; unmatched junction bases: 5. Looked up from germline, CDR1 is DFQATT and CDR2 is SNEGSKA (reference sequence). This CDR3 comprises 14 residues.

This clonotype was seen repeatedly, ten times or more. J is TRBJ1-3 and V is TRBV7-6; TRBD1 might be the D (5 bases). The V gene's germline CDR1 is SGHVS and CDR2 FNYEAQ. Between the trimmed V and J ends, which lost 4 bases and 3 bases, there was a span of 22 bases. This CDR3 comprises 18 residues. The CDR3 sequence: CASSSPETGEGFGNTIYF. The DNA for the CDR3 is TGTGCCAGCAGCTCCCCGGAAACGGGGGAAGGGTTTGGAAACACCATATATTTT.

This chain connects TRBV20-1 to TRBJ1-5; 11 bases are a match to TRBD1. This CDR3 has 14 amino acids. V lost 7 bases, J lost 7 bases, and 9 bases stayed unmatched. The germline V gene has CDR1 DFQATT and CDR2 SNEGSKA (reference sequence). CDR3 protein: CSDRGQGAGQPQHF. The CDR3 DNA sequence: TGCAGTGACCGCGGACAGGGGGCAGGACAGCCCCAGCATTTT.

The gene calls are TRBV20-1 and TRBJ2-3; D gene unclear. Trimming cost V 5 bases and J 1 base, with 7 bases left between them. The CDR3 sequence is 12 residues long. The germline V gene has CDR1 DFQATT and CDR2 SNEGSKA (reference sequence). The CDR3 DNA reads TGCAGTGCTCGACGAGGCACAGATACGCAGTATTTT. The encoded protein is CSARRGTDTQYF.

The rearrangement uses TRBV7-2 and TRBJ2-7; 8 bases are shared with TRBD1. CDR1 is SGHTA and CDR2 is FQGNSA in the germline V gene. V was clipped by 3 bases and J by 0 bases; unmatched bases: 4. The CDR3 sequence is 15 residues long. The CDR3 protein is CASSLEQGVSYEQYF. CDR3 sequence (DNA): TGTGCCAGCAGCTTGGAACAGGGGGTCTCCTACGAGCAGTACTTC.

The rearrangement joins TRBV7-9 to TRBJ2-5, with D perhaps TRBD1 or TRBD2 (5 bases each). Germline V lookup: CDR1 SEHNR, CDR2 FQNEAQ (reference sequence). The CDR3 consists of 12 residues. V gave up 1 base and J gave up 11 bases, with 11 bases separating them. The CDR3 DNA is TGTGCCAGCAGCTTAGGGGGGTGGGTTCAGTACTTC. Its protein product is CASSLGGWVQYF.

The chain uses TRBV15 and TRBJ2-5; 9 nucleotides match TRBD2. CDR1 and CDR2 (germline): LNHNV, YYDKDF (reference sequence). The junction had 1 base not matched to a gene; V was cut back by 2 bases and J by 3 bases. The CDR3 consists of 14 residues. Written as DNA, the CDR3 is TGTGCCACCAGCAGAATAGCGGGGGAAGAGACCCAGTACTTC. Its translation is CATSRIAGEETQYF.

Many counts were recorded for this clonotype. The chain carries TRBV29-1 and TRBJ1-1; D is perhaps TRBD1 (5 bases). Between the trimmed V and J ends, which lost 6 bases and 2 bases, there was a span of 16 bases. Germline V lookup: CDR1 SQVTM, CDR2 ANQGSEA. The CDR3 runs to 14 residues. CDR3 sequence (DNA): TGCAGCGTCGGGCCACGGACACTTAACACTGAAGCTTTCTTT. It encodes CSVGPRTLNTEAFF.

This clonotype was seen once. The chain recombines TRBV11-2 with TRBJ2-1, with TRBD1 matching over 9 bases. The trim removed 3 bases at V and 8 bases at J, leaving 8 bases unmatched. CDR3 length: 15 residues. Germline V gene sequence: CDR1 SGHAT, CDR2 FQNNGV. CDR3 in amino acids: CASSFTGTGYDEQFF. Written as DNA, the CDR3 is TGTGCCAGCAGCTTTACCGGGACAGGGTACGATGAGCAGTTCTTC. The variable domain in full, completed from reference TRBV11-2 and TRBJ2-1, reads EAGVAQSPRYKIIEKRQSVAFWCNPISGHATLYWYQQILGQGPKLLIQFQNNGVVDDSQLPKDRFSAERLKGVDSTLKIQPAKLEDSAVYLCASSFTGTGYDEQFFGPGTRLTVL.

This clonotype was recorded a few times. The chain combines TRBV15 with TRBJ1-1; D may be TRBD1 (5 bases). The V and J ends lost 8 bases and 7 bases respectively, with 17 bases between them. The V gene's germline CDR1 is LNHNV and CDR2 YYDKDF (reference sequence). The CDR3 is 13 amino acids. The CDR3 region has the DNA TGTGCCACCGGCGAGGGCCGGGACTTTGAAGCTTTCTTT. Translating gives CATGEGRDFEAFF. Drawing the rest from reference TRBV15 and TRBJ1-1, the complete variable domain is DAMVIQNPRYQVTQFGKPVTLSCSQTLNHNVMYWYQQKSSQAPKLLFHYYDKDFNNEADTPDNFQSRRPNTSFCFLDIRSPGLGDTAMYLCATGEGRDFEAFFGQGTRLTVV.

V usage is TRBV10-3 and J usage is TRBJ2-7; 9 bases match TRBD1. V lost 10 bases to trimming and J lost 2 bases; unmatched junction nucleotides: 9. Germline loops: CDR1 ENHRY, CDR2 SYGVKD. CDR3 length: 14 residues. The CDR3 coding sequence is TGTGCCAGCAGACTCGGGACAGGGACCTACGAGCAGTACTTC. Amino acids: CASRLGTGTYEQYF.

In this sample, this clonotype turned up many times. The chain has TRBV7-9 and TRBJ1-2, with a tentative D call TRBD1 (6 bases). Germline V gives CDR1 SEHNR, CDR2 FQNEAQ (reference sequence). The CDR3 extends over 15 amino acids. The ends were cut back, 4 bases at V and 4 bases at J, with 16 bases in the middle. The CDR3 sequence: CASSWPDRIFYGYTF. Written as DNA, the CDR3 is TGTGCCAGCAGCTGGCCGGACAGAATTTTCTATGGCTACACCTTC.

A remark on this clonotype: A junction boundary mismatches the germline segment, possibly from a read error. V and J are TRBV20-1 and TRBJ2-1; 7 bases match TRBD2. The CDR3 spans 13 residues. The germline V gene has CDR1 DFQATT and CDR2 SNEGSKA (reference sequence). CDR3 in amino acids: CSAPREGIGEQLF. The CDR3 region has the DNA TGCAGTGCTCCCAGGGAGGGCATCGGTGAGCAGCTCTTC.

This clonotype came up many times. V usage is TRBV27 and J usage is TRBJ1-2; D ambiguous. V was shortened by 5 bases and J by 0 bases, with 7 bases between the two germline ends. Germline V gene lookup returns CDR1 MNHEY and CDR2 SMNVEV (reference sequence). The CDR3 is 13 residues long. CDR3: CASSIWANYGYTF. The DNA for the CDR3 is TGTGCCAGCAGTATTTGGGCTAACTATGGCTACACCTTC.

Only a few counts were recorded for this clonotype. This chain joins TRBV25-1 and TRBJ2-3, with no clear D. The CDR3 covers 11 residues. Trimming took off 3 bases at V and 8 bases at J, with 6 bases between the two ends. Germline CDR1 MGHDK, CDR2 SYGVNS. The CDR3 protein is CASSDLVTQYF. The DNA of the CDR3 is TGTGCCAGCAGTGATCTCGTTACGCAGTATTTT.

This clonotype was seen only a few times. CDR3 DNA: TGTGCCATCAGCGTAGACAGGGGGCTAGCCTACGAGCAGTACTTC. This translates into CAISVDRGLAYEQYF. The genes are TRBV10-3 and TRBJ2-7, with TRBD1 matching 10 bases. The junction had 7 bases not matched to a gene; V was cut back by 6 bases and J by 2 bases. The CDR3 spans 15 residues. CDR1 is ENHRY and CDR2 is SYGVKD in the germline V gene.

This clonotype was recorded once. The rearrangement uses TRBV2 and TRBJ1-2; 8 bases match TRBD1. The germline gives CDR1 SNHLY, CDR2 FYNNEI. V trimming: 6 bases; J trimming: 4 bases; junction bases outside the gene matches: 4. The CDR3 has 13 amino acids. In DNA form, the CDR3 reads TGTGCCAGCAGGGACAGGGCGCCCTATGGCTACACCTTC. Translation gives CASRDRAPYGYTF.

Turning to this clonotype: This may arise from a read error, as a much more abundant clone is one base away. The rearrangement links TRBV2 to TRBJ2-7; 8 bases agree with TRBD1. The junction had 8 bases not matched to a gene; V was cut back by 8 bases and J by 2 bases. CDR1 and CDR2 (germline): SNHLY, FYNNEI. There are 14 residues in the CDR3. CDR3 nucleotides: TGTGCCAGCGGCTTGGACAGGGTAACCTACGAGCAGTACTTC. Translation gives CASGLDRVTYEQYF.

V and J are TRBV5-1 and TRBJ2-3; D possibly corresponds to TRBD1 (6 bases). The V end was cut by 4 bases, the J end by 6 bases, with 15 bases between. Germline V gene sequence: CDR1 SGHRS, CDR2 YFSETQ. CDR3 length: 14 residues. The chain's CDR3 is CASSQEGEGDTQYF. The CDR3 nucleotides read TGCGCCAGCAGCCAAGAGGGGGAAGGGGATACGCAGTATTTT.

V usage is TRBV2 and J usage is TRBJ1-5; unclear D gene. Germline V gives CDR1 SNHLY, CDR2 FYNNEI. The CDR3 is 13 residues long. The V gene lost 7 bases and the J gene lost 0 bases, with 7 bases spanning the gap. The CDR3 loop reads CASKDRSNQPQHF. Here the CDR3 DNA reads TGTGCCAGCAAAGACCGTAGCAATCAGCCCCAGCATTTT.

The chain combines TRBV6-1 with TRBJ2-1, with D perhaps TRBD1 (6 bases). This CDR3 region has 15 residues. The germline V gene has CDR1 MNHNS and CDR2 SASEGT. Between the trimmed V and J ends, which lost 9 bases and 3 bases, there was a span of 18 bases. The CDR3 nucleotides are TGTGCCAGTAGGGAGTTCGAGGACAGCTACAATGAGCAGTTCTTC. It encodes CASREFEDSYNEQFF.

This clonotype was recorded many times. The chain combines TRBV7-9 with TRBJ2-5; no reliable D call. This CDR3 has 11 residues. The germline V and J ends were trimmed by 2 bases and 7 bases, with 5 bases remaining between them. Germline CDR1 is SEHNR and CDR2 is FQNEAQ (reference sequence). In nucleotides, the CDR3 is TGTGCCAGCAGCTTAACCGGGACCCAGTACTTC. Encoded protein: CASSLTGTQYF.

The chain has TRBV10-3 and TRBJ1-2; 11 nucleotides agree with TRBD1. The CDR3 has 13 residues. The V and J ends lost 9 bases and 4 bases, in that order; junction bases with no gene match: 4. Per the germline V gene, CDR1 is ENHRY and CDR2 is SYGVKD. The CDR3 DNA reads TGTGCCATTACGGGACAGGGGGGCTATGGCTACACCTTC. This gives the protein CAITGQGGYGYTF.